One and the same sample provided the 6 T cell receptor beta chains below, sequenced in a study of tumor-infiltrating lymphocytes in oesophageal squamous cell carcinoma (dated by TCRdb to the mid-2010s). Receptor libraries were prepared by PCR. Sequencing relied on an Illumina HiSeq 1500. TCRdb's own reprocessing of the public reads used fastp at Q25 and MiXCR and kept productive beta chains. All rows with the same CDR3 protein become a single entry with the most common DNA and genes. For this sample there are about 11,000 distinct CDR3 sequences; 40% to 65% appear just once. The ten largest clones capture 15% to 20% of the sample. The sequencing input was esophageal tumor tissue. The receptors come from a female donor with esophageal squamous cell carcinoma.

The count of this clonotype is one. V and J are TRBV7-2 and TRBJ2-3, with 12 bases that match TRBD2. The CDR3 has 16 residues. Germline V gene lookup returns CDR1 SGHTA and CDR2 FQGNSA. With V trimmed by 4 bases and J by 5 bases, 7 bases remained unmatched. The DNA of the CDR3 is TGTGCCAGCAGCTCACCTAGCGGGAGGGCCCTAGATACGCAGTATTTT. Protein: CASSSPSGRALDTQYF.

The J gene is TRBJ2-1, the V gene TRBV7-8; D is possibly TRBD1 (5 bases). Judging by the DNA end, TRBJ1-2 fits better; the J call may be wrong. Germline V gene sequence: CDR1 SGHVS, CDR2 FQNEAQ. The CDR3 spans 12 residues. CDR3 coding DNA: TGTGCCAGCAGCTTAGCTGAGGGGCAGTACACCTTC. Protein product: CASSLAEGQYTF.

This clonotype was recorded many times. V gene TRBV7-2 combines with J gene TRBJ2-4; perhaps TRBD1 as D (5 bases). V gave up 1 base and J gave up 6 bases, with 10 bases separating them. CDR3 length: 14 amino acids. Germline lookup yields CDR1 SGHTA and CDR2 FQGNSA. CDR3 amino acids: CASSLGTDRNIQYF. Here the CDR3 DNA reads TGTGCCAGCAGCTTAGGGACCGACAGAAACATTCAGTACTTC. Full variable domain (remainder filled in from reference TRBV7-2 and TRBJ2-4): GAGVSQSPSNKVTEKGKDVELRCDPISGHTALYWYRQSLGQGLEFLIYFQGNSAPDKSGLPSDRFSAERTGGSVSTLTIQRTQQEDSAVYLCASSLGTDRNIQYFGAGTRLSVL.

This clonotype was seen repeatedly, ten times or more. One junction end does not reproduce the germline sequence, and a read error may be involved. The genes are TRBV7-6 and TRBJ2-6; D unresolved. The CDR3 is 15 amino acids. Germline V CDR1 and CDR2: SGHVS, FNYEAQ. CDR3 residues: CASSLGSSGANVLTF. The CDR3 DNA reads as TGTGCCAGCAGTTTAGGAAGCTCTGGGGCCAACGTCCTGACTTTC. The full variable domain, rest sourced from reference TRBV7-6 and TRBJ2-6, is GAGVSQSPRYKVTKRGQDVALRCDPISGHVSLYWYRQALGQGPEFLTYFNYEAQQDKSGLPNDRFSAERPEGSISTLTIQRTEQRDSAMYRCASSLGSSGANVLTFGAGSRLTVL.

By sample fraction, this clonotype is large (0.1 to 1%). The chain couples TRBV6-6 to TRBJ2-1, with D unclear. Germline-derived CDR1 and CDR2 are MNHNY and SVGAGI (reference sequence). Trimming shortened V by 2 bases and J by 0 bases, and 8 bases separated the two germline ends. This CDR3 has 15 residues. CDR3 DNA sequence: TGTGCCAGCAGTTACCACCCGAGCTCCTACAATGAGCAGTTCTTC. As protein: CASSYHPSSYNEQFF.

The CDR3: CASSSYDFLNTGELFF. As DNA, the CDR3 is TGTGCCAGCAGCTCTTACGACTTCTTGAACACCGGGGAGCTGTTTTTT. J is TRBJ2-2 and V is TRBV7-2; no clear D gene. This CDR3 comprises 16 residues. V lost 4 bases and J 1 base, leaving 13 bases between the germline ends. CDR1 is SGHTA and CDR2 is FQGNSA in the germline V gene.